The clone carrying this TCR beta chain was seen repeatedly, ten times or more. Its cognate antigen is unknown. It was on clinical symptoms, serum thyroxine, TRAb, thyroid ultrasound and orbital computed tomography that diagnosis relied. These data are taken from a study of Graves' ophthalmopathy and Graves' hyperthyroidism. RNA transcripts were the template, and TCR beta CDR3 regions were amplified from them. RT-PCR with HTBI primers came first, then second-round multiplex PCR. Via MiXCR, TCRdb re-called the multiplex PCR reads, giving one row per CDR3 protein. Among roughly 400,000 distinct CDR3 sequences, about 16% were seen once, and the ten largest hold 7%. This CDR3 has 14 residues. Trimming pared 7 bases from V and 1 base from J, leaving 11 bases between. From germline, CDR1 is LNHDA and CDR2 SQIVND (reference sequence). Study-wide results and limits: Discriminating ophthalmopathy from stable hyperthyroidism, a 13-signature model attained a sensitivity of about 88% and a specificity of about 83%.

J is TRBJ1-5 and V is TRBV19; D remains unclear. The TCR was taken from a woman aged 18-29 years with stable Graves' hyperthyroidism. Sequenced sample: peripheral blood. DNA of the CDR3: TGTGCCAGTATCCTTCAAGGAAGCAATCAGCCCCAGCATTTT. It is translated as CASILQGSNQPQHF.